Listed here are 24 T cell receptor beta chains from one sample, sequenced in a study of cytomegalovirus exposure and HLA in healthy donors. 60 Vbeta and 13 Jbeta primers were used in PCR. Profiled with immunoSEQ multiplex PCR; TCRdb holds only in-frame clones, not every one. Of around 230,000 clones in the sample, just under 80% are singletons; the top ten hold about 0.5%. The source material was PBMCs. Source of these receptors: a boy under 18 in good health and CMV-seronegative.

The rearrangement links TRBV12-1 to TRBJ2-5; TRBD2 is the table's D call and was not checked against the DNA. TRBV12-1 is noted as a pseudogene. There are 16 residues in the CDR3. CDR3 region: CASSPSLAGARETQYF. CDR3 nucleotides: TGTGCCAGCAGCCCAAGCCTAGCGGGGGCTAGAGAGACCCAGTACTTC.

This sequence joins TRBV19 and TRBJ1-1, with unresolved D. In germline, CDR1 is LNHDA, CDR2 SQIVND (reference sequence). The CDR3 contains 13 residues. Trimming left V 5 bases short and J 3 bases short, with 10 bases between. Here the CDR3 reads CASSEVDYTEAFF. CDR3 in DNA: TGTGCCAGTAGTGAAGTGGACTACACTGAAGCTTTCTTT.

CDR3 sequence: CASSAPRQGRGYTF. CDR3 nucleotide sequence: TGTGCCAGCAGCGCCCCTCGACAGGGGCGGGGCTACACCTTC. The gene calls are TRBV2 and TRBJ1-2; TRBD1 aligns across 8 bases. The CDR3 has 14 residues. After removal of 6 bases from V and 8 bases from J, the junction contained 11 bases not matched to a gene. Germline values: CDR1 SNHLY, CDR2 FYNNEI.

The table lists this clone with a few counts. The chain uses TRBV4-2 and TRBJ2-5; possibly TRBD1 for D (5 bases). The J call may be incorrect, as the DNA end agrees better with TRBJ2-7. This CDR3 has 15 residues. Germline V gives CDR1 LGHNA, CDR2 YNFKEQ. CDR3 residues: CASSQVQGGEYEQYF. In nucleotides, the CDR3 is TGTGCCAGCAGCCAAGTCCAGGGCGGTGAGTACGAGCAGTACTTC.

The chain joins TRBV11-2 to TRBJ2-1, with 9 bases fitting TRBD1. Germline V CDR1 and CDR2: SGHAT, FQNNGV. The CDR3 is 16 amino acids. With 6 bases clipped from V and 9 bases from J, the junction kept 15 bases outside the gene matches. The CDR3 here is CASRSPGTGFNREQFF. DNA for the CDR3: TGTGCCAGCAGGAGTCCCGGGACAGGGTTCAACCGTGAGCAGTTCTTC. Looking up the rest from reference TRBV11-2 and TRBJ2-1 gives the full variable domain: EAGVAQSPRYKIIEKRQSVAFWCNPISGHATLYWYQQILGQGPKLLIQFQNNGVVDDSQLPKDRFSAERLKGVDSTLKIQPAKLEDSAVYLCASRSPGTGFNREQFFGPGTRLTVL.

The J gene is TRBJ1-1, the V gene TRBV11-3; TRBD1 matches at 8 bases. This CDR3 comprises 15 residues. Germline lookup yields CDR1 SGHNT and CDR2 YENEEA. J was trimmed by 4 bases and V by 4 bases; bases with no gene match: 8. The CDR3 spells CASSSRTGRVTEAFF. The CDR3 DNA sequence: TGTGCCAGCAGCTCCCGGACAGGGAGGGTCACTGAAGCTTTCTTT.

The chain uses TRBV11-1 and TRBJ1-1, with a weak D call TRBD1 (5 bases). This CDR3 spans 14 amino acids. Germline values: CDR1 SGHAT, CDR2 FQDESV (reference sequence). V was trimmed by 5 bases and J by 11 bases, leaving 21 bases between them. The DNA for the CDR3 is TGTGCCAGCAGCCCCAAAGGGGCCAGGTTCTTGGCTTTCTTT. Its protein product is CASSPKGARFLAFF.

V usage is TRBV25-1 and J usage is TRBJ2-5, with 7 bases that match TRBD1. This CDR3 has 13 amino acids. Germline values: CDR1 MGHDK, CDR2 SYGVNS. V was pared by 11 bases and J by 5 bases, with 11 bases of the junction left unmatched. The CDR3: CAASRGLRETQYF. Written as DNA, the CDR3 is TGTGCCGCCTCGAGGGGGCTTCGGGAGACCCAGTACTTC.

This clone has a handful of counts. The chain couples TRBV2 to TRBJ1-5; D gene uncertain. With 4 bases removed from V and 0 bases from J, the gap between germline ends came to 7 bases. The germline CDR1 and CDR2 sequences are SNHLY and FYNNEI. This CDR3 comprises 14 residues. CDR3 sequence (DNA): TGTGCCAGCAGTGTCCGTAATAGCAATCAGCCCCAGCATTTT. Translated, it gives CASSVRNSNQPQHF. The complete variable domain, with remaining parts taken from reference TRBV2 and TRBJ1-5, reads EPEVTQTPSHQVTQMGQEVILRCVPISNHLYFYWYRQILGQKVEFLVSFYNNEISEKSEIFDDQFSVERPDGSNFTLKIRSTKLEDSAMYFCASSVRNSNQPQHFGDGTRLSIL.

This chain uses TRBV9 with TRBJ2-1, with D tentatively TRBD2 (5 bases). The V gene lost 3 bases and the J gene lost 9 bases, with 19 bases spanning the gap. Germline values: CDR1 SGDLS, CDR2 YYNGEE. This CDR3 has 15 residues. The CDR3 DNA follows: TGTGCCAGCAGCGCCCGGACTTATAAGTCGGGTGAGCAGTTCTTC. This sequence encodes CASSARTYKSGEQFF.

The CDR3 protein is CAISSPGGLRDTQYF. CDR3 DNA sequence: TGTGCCATCAGCTCCCCCGGGGGGCTGCGAGATACGCAGTATTTT. This sequence joins TRBV10-3 and TRBJ2-3; possible D gene TRBD2, 7 bases. CDR3 length: 15 residues. Germline CDR1 ENHRY, CDR2 SYGVKD. V gave up 6 bases and J gave up 5 bases, with 18 bases separating them.

The chain uses TRBV7-9 and TRBJ1-1; 7 positions match TRBD1. The CDR3 has 13 residues. V trimming: 8 bases; J trimming: 1 base; junction bases outside the gene matches: 4. Germline V lookup: CDR1 SEHNR, CDR2 FQNEAQ (reference sequence). The CDR3 loop is CASQGQPNTEAFF. The CDR3 DNA reads TGTGCCAGCCAGGGACAGCCGAACACTGAAGCTTTCTTT.

This rearrangement joins TRBV4-2 to TRBJ2-5; D gene ambiguous. Deletions cut 0 bases from V and 4 bases from J, with 12 bases between. The CDR3 is 15 amino acids. CDR1 and CDR2 (germline): LGHNA, YNFKEQ. CDR3 DNA sequence: TGTGCCAGCAGCCAAGAAACGGAGTATGCAGAGACCCAGTACTTC. Amino acids: CASSQETEYAETQYF.

CDR3: CATSRVPGQQVYEQYF. CDR3 sequence (DNA): TGTGCCACCAGCAGAGTACCGGGACAGCAAGTCTACGAGCAGTACTTC. The V and J genes are TRBV15 and TRBJ2-7, with TRBD1 matching over 7 bases. Unmatched junction bases numbered 9, after V lost 1 base and J lost 3 bases. There are 16 residues in the CDR3. The germline CDR1 and CDR2 sequences are LNHNV and YYDKDF (reference sequence). The complete variable domain, with remaining parts taken from reference TRBV15 and TRBJ2-7, reads DAMVIQNPRYQVTQFGKPVTLSCSQTLNHNVMYWYQQKSSQAPKLLFHYYDKDFNNEADTPDNFQSRRPNTSFCFLDIRSPGLGDTAMYLCATSRVPGQQVYEQYFGPGTRLTVT.

This sequence joins TRBV19 and TRBJ2-5; tentatively, D is TRBD2 (5 bases). This CDR3 comprises 14 residues. Germline V CDR1 and CDR2: LNHDA, SQIVND (reference sequence). V was clipped by 7 bases and J by 5 bases, with 17 bases between them. The CDR3 bases are TGTGCCAGTACTTCGAGCCCGGGGTGGGAGACCCAGTACTTC. This encodes CASTSSPGWETQYF.

This chain connects TRBV6-6 to TRBJ2-7; 8 bases map to TRBD1. Germline V gene sequence: CDR1 MNHNY, CDR2 SVGAGI (reference sequence). This CDR3 region has 16 residues. Unmatched junction bases numbered 12, after V lost 5 bases and J lost 3 bases. The CDR3 bases are TGTGCCAGCAGTAAAACCAAGGGACAGGCGAACTACGAGCAGTACTTC. Its translation: CASSKTKGQANYEQYF.

In DNA form, the CDR3 reads TGTGCCAGCAGTCACCCCGAGGACATAAAGTATGAGCAGTTCTTC. Encoded protein: CASSHPEDIKYEQFF. The chain recombines TRBV6-6 with TRBJ2-1, with D maybe TRBD1 (5 bases). Trimming took off 5 bases at V and 8 bases at J, with 19 bases between the two ends. The CDR3 runs to 15 residues. The germline V gene encodes CDR1 MNHNY and CDR2 SVGAGI (reference sequence).

The chain joins TRBV10-1 to TRBJ1-1; D might be TRBD1 (5 bases). This CDR3 has 14 residues. Germline-derived CDR1 and CDR2 are WNHNN and SYGVQD (reference sequence). The ends were cut back, 5 bases at V and 1 base at J, with 11 bases in the middle. The CDR3: CASSSREGNTEAFF. DNA for the CDR3: TGCGCCAGCAGTTCCAGGGAGGGGAACACTGAAGCTTTCTTT.

The chain combines TRBV10-1 with TRBJ1-1, with 7 bases lining up with TRBD1. V lost 4 bases and J lost 7; bases outside the gene matches: 12. CDR3 length: 15 amino acids. CDR1 and CDR2 (germline): WNHNN, SYGVQD (reference sequence). CDR3 DNA: TGCGCCAGCAGTGCCGGGACAGCCAGAACGAGTGAAGCTTTCTTT. It encodes CASSAGTARTSEAFF.

This clone was counted once. The chain is built from TRBV6-1 and TRBJ2-6; D not certain. Germline V gives CDR1 MNHNS, CDR2 SASEGT. The CDR3 consists of 15 residues. V was clipped by 3 bases and J by 0 bases, with 6 bases between them. In DNA form, the CDR3 reads TGTGCCAGCAGTGACGGTTACTCTGGGGCCAACGTCCTGACTTTC. Protein product: CASSDGYSGANVLTF.

The chain combines TRBV18 with TRBJ1-1; D is ambiguous. V was pared by 4 bases and J by 1 base, with 31 bases between. There are 21 residues in the CDR3. Germline V gene sequence: CDR1 KGHSH, CDR2 LQKENI. The CDR3 nucleotides read TGTGCCAGCTCACTAATCAGCCAAGTCCAAACATACCTTACTAGGAACACTGAAGCTTTCTTT. Translation: CASSLISQVQTYLTRNTEAFF.

CDR3 amino acids: CASNQVGGGGNYEQYF. CDR3 bases: TGTGCCAGCAATCAAGTGGGCGGGGGGGGAAACTACGAGCAGTACTTC. J is TRBJ2-5 and V is TRBV7-8; TRBD2 aligns across 9 bases. TRBJ2-7 explains the end of the DNA better; the J call may be wrong. The CDR3 spans 16 residues. Germline V gives CDR1 SGHVS, CDR2 FQNEAQ.

The chain is built from TRBV5-1 and TRBJ2-2, with no clear D. The V end lost 0 bases, the J end lost 6 bases, and 6 bases lay between the germline ends. Germline CDR1 and CDR2: SGHRS and YFSETQ. The CDR3 totals 13 residues. The DNA for the CDR3 is TGCGCCAGCAGCTTGGCCCCGTCCGGGGAGCTGTTTTTT. Amino acid sequence: CASSLAPSGELFF. Drawing the rest from reference TRBV5-1 and TRBJ2-2, the complete variable domain is KAGVTQTPRYLIKTRGQQVTLSCSPISGHRSVSWYQQTPGQGLQFLFEYFSETQRNKGNFPGRFSGRQFSNSRSEMNVSTLELGDSALYLCASSLAPSGELFFGEGSRLTVL.

The rearrangement links TRBV5-1 to TRBJ2-3, with D uncertain. Per the germline V gene, CDR1 is SGHRS and CDR2 is YFSETQ. V gave up 5 bases and J gave up 3 bases, with 22 bases separating them. The CDR3 has 17 residues. This CDR3 is CASSSLYSVSGTDTQYF. In nucleotides, the CDR3 is TGCGCCAGCAGTTCGCTTTACAGTGTATCCGGTACAGATACGCAGTATTTT.